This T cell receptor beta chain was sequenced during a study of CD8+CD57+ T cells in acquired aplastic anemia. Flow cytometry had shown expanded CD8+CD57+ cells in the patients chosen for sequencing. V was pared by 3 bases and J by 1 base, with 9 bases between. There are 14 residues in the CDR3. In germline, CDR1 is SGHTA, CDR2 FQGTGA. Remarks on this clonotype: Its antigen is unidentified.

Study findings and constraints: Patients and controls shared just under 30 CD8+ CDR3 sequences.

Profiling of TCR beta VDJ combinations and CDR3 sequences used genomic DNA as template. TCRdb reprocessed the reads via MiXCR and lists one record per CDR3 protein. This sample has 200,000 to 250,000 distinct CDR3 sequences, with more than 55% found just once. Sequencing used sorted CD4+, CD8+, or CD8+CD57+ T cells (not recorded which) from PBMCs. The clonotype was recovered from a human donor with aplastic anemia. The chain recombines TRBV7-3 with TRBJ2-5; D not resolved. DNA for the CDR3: TGTGCCAGCAGCTTTCAACCGAGCCAAGAGACCCAGTACTTC. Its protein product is CASSFQPSQETQYF.